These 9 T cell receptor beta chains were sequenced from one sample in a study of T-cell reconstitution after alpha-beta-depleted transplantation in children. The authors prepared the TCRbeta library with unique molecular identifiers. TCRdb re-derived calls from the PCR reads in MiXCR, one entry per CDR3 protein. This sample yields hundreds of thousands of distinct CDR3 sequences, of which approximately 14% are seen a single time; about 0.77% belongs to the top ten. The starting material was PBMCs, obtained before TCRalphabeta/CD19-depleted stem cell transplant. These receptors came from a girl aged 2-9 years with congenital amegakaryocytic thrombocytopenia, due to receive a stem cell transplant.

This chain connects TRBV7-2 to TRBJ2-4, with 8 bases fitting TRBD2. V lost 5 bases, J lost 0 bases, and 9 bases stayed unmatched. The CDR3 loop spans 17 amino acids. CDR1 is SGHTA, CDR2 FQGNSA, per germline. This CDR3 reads CASSRGGLAGAKNIQYF. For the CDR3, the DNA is TGTGCCAGCAGCCGGGGCGGGCTAGCGGGAGCCAAAAACATTCAGTACTTC.

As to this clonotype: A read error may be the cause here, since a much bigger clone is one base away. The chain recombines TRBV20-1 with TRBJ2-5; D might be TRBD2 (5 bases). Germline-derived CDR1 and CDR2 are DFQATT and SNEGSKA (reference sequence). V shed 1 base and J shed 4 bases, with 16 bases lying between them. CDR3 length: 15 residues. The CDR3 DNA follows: TGCAGTGCTAGAGTCCCGGGATCCTACCCAGAGACCCAGTACTTC. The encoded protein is CSARVPGSYPETQYF.

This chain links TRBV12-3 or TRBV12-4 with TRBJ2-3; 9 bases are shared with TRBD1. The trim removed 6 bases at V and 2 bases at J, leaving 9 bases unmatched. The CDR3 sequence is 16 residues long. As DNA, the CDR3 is TGTGCCAGCAGACCCACACAGGGGGCCTTCACAGATACGCAGTATTTT. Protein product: CASRPTQGAFTDTQYF.

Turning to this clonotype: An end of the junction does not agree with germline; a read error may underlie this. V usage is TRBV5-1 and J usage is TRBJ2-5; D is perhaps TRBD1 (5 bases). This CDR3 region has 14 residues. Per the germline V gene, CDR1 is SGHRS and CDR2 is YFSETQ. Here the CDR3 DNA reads TGCGCCAGCAGCTCGGCGGACGGACAAGAGACCCGGTACTTC. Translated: CASSSADGQETRYF.

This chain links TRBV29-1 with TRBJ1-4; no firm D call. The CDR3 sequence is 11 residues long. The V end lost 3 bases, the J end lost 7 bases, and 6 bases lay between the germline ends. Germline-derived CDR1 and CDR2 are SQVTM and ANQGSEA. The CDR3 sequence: CSVEVAEKLFF. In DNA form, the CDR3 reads TGCAGCGTTGAGGTTGCTGAAAAACTGTTTTTT.

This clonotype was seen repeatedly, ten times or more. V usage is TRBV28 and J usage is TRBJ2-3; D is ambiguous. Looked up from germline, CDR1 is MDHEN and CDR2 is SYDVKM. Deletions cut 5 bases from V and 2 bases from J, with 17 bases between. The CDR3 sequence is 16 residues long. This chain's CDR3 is CASSPTLSSSTDTQYF. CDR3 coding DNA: TGTGCCAGCAGTCCTACGCTCAGCTCATCCACAGATACGCAGTATTTT.

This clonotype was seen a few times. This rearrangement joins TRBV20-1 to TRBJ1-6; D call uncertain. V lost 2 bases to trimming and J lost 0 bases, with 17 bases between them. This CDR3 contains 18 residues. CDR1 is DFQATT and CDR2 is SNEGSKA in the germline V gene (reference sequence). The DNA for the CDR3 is TGCAGTGCTAGATACCCAACCACCTACAGCTCCTATAATTCACCCCTCCACTTT. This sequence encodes CSARYPTTYSSYNSPLHF.

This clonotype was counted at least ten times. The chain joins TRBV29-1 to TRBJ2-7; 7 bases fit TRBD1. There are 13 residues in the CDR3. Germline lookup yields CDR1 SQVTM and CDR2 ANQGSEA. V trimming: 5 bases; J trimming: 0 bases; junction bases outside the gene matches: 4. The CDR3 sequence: CSVRTGGSYEQYF. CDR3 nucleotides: TGCAGCGTTCGGACAGGCGGCTCCTACGAGCAGTACTTC.

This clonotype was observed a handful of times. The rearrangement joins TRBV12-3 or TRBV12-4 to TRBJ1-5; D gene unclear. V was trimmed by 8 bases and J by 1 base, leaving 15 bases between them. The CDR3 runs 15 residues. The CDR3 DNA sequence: TGTGCCAGCGGCCCGGGGAGACGGAGCAATCAGCCCCAGCATTTT. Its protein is CASGPGRRSNQPQHF.